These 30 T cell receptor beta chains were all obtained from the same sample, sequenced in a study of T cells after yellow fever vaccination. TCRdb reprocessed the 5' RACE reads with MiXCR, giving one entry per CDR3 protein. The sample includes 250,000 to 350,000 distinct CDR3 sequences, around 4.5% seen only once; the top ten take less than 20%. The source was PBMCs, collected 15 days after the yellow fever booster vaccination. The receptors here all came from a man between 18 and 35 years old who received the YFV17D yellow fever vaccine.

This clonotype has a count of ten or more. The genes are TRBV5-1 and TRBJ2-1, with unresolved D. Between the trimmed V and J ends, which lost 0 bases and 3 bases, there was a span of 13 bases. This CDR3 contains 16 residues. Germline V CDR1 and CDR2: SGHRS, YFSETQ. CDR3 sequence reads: CASSLADRLLYNEQFF. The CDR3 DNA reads TGCGCCAGCAGCTTGGCAGATAGGCTACTCTACAATGAGCAGTTCTTC.

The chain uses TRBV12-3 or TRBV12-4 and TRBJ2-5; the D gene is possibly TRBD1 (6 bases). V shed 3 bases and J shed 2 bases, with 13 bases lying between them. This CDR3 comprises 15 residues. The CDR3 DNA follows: TGTGCCAGCAGTTTGCAGGGGTGGAGACAAGAGACCCAGTACTTC. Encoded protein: CASSLQGWRQETQYF.

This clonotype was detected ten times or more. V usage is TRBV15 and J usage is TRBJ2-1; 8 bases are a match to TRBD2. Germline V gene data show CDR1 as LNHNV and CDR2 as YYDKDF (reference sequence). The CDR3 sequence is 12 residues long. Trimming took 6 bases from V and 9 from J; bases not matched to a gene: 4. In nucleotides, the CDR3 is TGTGCCACCAGGAACGCGGGGGGTGAGCAGTTCTTC. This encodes CATRNAGGEQFF.

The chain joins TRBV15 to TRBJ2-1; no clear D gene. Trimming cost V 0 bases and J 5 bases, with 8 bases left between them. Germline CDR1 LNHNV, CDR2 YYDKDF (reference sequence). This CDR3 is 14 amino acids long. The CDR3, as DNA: TGTGCCACCAGCAGAGATCGCAGCAACAATGAGCAGTTCTTC. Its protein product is CATSRDRSNNEQFF.

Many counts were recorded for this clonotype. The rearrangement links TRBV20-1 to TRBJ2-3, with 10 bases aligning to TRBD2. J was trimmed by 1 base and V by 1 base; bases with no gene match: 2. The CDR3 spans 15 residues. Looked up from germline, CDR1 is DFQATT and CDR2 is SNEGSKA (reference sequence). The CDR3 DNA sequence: TGCAGTGCTAGAGTCCTAGCGGGGGGCACAGATACGCAGTATTTT. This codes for CSARVLAGGTDTQYF.

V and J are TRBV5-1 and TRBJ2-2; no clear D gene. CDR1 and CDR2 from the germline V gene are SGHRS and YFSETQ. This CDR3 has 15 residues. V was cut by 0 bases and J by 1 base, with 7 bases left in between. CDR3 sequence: CASSLVEGNTGELFF. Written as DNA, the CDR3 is TGCGCCAGCAGCTTGGTCGAAGGGAACACCGGGGAGCTGTTTTTT.

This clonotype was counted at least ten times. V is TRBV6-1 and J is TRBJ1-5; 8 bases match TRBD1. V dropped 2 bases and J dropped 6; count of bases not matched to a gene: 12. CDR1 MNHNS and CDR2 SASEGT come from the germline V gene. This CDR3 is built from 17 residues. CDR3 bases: TGTGCCAGCAGTGAACTGACAGGGGCCTTTGTTCGTCAGCCCCAGCATTTT. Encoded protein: CASSELTGAFVRQPQHF.

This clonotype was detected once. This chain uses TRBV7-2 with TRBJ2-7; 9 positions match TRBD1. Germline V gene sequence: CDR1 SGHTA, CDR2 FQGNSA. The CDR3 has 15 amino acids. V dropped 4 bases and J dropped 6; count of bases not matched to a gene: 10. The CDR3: CASSWGQGVPFEQYF. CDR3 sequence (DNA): TGTGCCAGCAGCTGGGGACAGGGCGTCCCCTTCGAGCAGTACTTC.

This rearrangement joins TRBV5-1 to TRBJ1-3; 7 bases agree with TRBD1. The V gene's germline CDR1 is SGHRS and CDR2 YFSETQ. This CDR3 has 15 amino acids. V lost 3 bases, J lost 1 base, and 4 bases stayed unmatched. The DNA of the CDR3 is TGCGCCAGCAGCTCGGGACAGACTTCTGGAAACACCATATATTTT. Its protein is CASSSGQTSGNTIYF.

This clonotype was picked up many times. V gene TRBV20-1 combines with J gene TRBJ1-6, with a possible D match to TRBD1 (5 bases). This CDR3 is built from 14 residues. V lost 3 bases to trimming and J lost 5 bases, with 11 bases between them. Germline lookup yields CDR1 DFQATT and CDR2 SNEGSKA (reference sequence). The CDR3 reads CSASKGLNNSPLHF. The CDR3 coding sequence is TGCAGTGCTAGTAAGGGGCTCAATAATTCACCCCTCCACTTT.

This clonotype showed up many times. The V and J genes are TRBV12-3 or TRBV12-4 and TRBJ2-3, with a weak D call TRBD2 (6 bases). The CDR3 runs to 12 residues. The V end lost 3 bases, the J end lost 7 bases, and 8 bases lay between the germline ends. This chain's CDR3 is CASSLAGYTQYF. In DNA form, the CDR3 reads TGTGCCAGCAGTTTGGCGGGGTATACGCAGTATTTT.

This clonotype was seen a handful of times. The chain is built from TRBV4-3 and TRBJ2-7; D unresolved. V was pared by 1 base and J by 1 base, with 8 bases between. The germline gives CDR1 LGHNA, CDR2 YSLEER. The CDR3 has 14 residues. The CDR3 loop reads CASSQGALSYEQYF. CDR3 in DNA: TGCGCCAGCAGCCAAGGAGCGTTGTCCTACGAGCAGTACTTC.

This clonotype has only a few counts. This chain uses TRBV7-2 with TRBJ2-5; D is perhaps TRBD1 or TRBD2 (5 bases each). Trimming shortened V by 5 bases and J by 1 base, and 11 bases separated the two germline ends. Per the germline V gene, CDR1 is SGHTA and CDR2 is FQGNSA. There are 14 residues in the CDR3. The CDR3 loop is CASSLQDSQETQYF. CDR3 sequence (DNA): TGTGCCAGCAGCCTACAGGACTCCCAAGAGACCCAGTACTTC.

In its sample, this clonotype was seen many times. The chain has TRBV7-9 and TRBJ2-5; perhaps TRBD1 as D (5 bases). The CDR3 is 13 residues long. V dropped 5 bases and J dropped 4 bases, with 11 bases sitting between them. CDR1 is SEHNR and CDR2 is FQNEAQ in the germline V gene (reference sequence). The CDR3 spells CASSLNTGETQYF. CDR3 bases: TGTGCCAGCAGCCTGAATACAGGAGAGACCCAGTACTTC.

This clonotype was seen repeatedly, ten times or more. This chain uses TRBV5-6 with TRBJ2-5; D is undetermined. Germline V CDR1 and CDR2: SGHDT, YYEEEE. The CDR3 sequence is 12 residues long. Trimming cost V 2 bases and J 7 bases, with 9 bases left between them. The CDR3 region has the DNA TGTGCCAGCAGCTTAGTCCATGGGACCCAGTACTTC. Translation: CASSLVHGTQYF.

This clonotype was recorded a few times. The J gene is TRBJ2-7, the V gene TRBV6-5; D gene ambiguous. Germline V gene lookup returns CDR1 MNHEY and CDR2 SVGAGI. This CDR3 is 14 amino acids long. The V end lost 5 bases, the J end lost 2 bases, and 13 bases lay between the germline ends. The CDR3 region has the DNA TGTGCCAGCAGTAAAGACTCGACCGCCTACGAGCAGTACGTC. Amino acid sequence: CASSKDSTAYEQYV.

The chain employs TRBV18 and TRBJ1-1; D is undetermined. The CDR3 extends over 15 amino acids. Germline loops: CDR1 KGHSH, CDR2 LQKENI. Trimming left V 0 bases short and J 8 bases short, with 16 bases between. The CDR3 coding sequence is TGTGCCAGCTCACCACCGTTCTTCGGCCGCTCAGAAGCTTTCTTT. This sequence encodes CASSPPFFGRSEAFF.

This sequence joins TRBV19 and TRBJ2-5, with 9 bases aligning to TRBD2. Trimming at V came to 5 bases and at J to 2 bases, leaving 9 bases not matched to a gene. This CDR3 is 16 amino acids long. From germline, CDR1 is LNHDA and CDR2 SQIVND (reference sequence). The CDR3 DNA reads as TGTGCCAGTAGTGGGATCGCTAGCGGGGAACAAGAGACCCAGTACTTC. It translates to CASSGIASGEQETQYF.

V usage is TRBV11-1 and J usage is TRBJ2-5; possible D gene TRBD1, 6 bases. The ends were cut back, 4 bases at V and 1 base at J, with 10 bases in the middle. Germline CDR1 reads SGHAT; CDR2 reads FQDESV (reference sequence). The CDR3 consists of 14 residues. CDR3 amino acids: CASSSWTAQETQYF. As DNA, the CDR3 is TGTGCCAGCAGCTCATGGACAGCCCAAGAGACCCAGTACTTC.

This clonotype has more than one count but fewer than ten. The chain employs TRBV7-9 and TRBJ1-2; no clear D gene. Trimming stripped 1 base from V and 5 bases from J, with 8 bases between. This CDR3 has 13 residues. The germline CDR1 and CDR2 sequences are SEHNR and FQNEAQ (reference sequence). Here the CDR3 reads CASSLGLLYGYTF. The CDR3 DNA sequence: TGTGCCAGCAGCTTAGGGCTATTGTATGGCTACACCTTC. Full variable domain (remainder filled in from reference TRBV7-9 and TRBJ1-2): DTGVSQNPRHKITKRGQNVTFRCDPISEHNRLYWYRQTLGQGPEFLTYFQNEAQLEKSRLLSDRFSAERPKGSFSTLEIQRTEQGDSAMYLCASSLGLLYGYTFGSGTRLTVV.

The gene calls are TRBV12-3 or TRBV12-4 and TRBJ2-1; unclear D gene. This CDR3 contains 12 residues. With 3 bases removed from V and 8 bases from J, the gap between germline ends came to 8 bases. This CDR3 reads CASSFPSHEQFF. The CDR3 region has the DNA TGTGCCAGCAGTTTCCCCAGCCATGAGCAGTTCTTC.

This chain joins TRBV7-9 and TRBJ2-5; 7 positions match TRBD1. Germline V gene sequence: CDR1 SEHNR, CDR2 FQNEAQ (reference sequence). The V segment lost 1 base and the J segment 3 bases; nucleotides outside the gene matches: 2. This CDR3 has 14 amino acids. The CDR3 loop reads CASSLEGTEETQYF. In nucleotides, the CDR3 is TGTGCCAGCAGCTTAGAGGGGACAGAAGAGACCCAGTACTTC.

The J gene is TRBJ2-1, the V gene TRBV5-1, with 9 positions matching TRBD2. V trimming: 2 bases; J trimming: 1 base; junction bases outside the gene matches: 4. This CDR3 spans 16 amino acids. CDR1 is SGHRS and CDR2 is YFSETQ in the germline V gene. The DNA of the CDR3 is TGCGCCAGCAGCTTTACTAGCGGGTATTCCTACAATGAGCAGTTCTTC. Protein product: CASSFTSGYSYNEQFF.

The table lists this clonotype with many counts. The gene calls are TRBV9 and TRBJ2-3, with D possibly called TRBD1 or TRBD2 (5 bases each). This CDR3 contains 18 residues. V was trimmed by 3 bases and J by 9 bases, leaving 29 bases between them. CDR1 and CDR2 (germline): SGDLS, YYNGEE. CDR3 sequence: CASSAGGAGGSWDDTQYF. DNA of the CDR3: TGTGCCAGCAGCGCCGGTGGGGCAGGTGGGAGCTGGGACGACACGCAGTATTTT.

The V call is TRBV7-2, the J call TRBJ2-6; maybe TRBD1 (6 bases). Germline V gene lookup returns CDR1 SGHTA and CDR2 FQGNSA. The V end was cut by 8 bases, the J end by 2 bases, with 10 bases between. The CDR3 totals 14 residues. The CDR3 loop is CASGYRAGANVLTF. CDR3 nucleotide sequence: TGTGCCAGCGGATACAGGGCTGGGGCCAACGTCCTGACTTTC.

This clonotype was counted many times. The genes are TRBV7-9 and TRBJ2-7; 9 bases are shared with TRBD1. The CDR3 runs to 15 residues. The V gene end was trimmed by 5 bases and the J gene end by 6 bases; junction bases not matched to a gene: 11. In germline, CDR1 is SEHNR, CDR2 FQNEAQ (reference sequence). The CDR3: CASSRQGVNWGEQYV. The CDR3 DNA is TGTGCCAGCAGCCGACAGGGGGTAAATTGGGGCGAGCAGTACGTC.

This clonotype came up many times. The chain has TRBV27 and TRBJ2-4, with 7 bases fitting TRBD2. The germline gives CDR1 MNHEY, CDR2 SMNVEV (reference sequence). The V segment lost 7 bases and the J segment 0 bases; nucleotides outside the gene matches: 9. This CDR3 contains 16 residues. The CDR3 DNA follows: TGTGCCAGCACCCCCAGGGAGGGGCCAGCCAAAAACATTCAGTACTTC. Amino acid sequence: CASTPREGPAKNIQYF.

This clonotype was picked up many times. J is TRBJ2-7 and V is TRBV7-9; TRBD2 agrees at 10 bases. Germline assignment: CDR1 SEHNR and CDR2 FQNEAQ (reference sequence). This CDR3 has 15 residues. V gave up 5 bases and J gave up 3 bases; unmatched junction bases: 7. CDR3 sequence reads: CASSPQAGGRYEQYV. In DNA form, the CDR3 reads TGTGCCAGCAGCCCCCAAGCGGGAGGGCGCTACGAGCAGTACGTC.

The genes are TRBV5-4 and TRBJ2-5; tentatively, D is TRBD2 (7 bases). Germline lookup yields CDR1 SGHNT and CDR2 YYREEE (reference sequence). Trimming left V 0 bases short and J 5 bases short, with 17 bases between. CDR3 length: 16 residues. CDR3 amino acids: CASSLGGGGSGETQYF. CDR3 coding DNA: TGTGCCAGCAGCTTGGGAGGGGGGGGAAGTGGGGAGACCCAGTACTTC.

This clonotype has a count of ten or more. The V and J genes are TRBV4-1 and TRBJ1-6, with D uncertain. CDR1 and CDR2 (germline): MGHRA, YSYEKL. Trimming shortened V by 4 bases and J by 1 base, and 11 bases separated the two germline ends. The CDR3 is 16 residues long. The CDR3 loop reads CASSPRETSYNSPLHF. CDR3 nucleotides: TGCGCCAGCAGCCCGCGGGAGACTTCCTATAATTCACCCCTCCACTTT.